The next 21 T cell receptor beta chains were all read from a single sample in a study of blood T cell repertoires in COVID-19. Method: immunoSEQ multiplex PCR; TCRdb's copy keeps in-frame clones and lacks some. The top ten hold 2% to 2.5% of the sample, which has some 250,000 clones, under 95% seen once. Input material: PBMCs or T cells enriched from blood (not recorded which). These receptors were collected from a woman between 35 and 50 years old with acute COVID-19.

The chain couples TRBV5-1 to TRBJ2-6; 10 positions match TRBD1. The CDR3 contains 15 residues. Germline CDR1 and CDR2: SGHRS and YFSETQ. The V gene end was trimmed by 4 bases and the J gene end by 4 bases; junction bases not matched to a gene: 2. CDR3 in DNA: TGCGCCAGCAGCGGGACAGGGGTAGGGGCCAACGTCCTGACTTTC. Its translation: CASSGTGVGANVLTF.

The rearrangement joins TRBV9 to TRBJ2-1, with D possibly being TRBD2 (7 bases). The CDR3 covers 15 residues. CDR1 SGDLS and CDR2 YYNGEE come from the germline V gene. The V end was cut by 4 bases, the J end by 8 bases, with 19 bases between. CDR3 amino acids: CASSPRGAGGDEQFF. The DNA of the CDR3 is TGTGCCAGCAGCCCCCGGGGGGCCGGGGGCGATGAGCAGTTCTTC.

J is TRBJ1-1 and V is TRBV10-3, with D hard to call. CDR3 size: 13 residues. The V end was cut by 5 bases, the J end by 3 bases, with 10 bases between. Per germline, CDR1 ENHRY and CDR2 SYGVKD. CDR3 sequence: CAISSVWDTEAFF. CDR3 bases: TGTGCCATCAGTAGCGTTTGGGACACTGAAGCTTTCTTT.

The chain links TRBV9 to TRBJ2-7; D unclear. Trimming took 0 bases from V and 1 from J, leaving 5 bases between them. This CDR3 has 13 amino acids. Per the germline V gene, CDR1 is SGDLS and CDR2 is YYNGEE. CDR3 coding DNA: TGTGCCAGCAGCGTAGGGCATTCCTACGAGCAGTACTTC. As protein: CASSVGHSYEQYF.

The chain recombines TRBV11-2 with TRBJ1-4; 9 positions agree with TRBD1. CDR3 length equals 15 residues. Germline V gives CDR1 SGHAT, CDR2 FQNNGV. Trimming removed 6 bases from V and 6 bases from J; junction bases left unmatched: 8. This CDR3 is CASSQGGQGDEKLFF. The CDR3 region has the DNA TGTGCCAGCAGTCAAGGGGGACAGGGCGATGAAAAACTGTTTTTT. The variable domain in full, with the rest retrieved from reference TRBV11-2 and TRBJ1-4, is EAGVAQSPRYKIIEKRQSVAFWCNPISGHATLYWYQQILGQGPKLLIQFQNNGVVDDSQLPKDRFSAERLKGVDSTLKIQPAKLEDSAVYLCASSQGGQGDEKLFFGSGTQLSVL.

The genes are TRBV5-8 and TRBJ2-7; possibly TRBD1 for D (6 bases). The germline CDR1 and CDR2 sequences are SGHTS and YDEGEE. Trimming shortened V by 0 bases and J by 6 bases, and 10 bases separated the two germline ends. The CDR3 has 13 amino acids. CDR3 region: CASSLGQAAEQYF. The CDR3 DNA reads TGTGCCAGCAGCTTGGGACAGGCCGCCGAGCAGTACTTC.

The genes are TRBV30 and TRBJ2-2; tentative D call: TRBD2 (6 bases). The ends were cut back, 5 bases at V and 6 bases at J, with 10 bases in the middle. This CDR3 comprises 12 residues. Germline values: CDR1 GTSNPN, CDR2 SVGIG (reference sequence). The DNA of the CDR3 is TGTGCCTGGGGGCGCGGGGCCGGGGAGCTGTTTTTT. It encodes CAWGRGAGELFF.

This chain links TRBV5-1 with TRBJ2-2; 7 bases line up with TRBD1. This CDR3 comprises 16 residues. Germline V gene sequence: CDR1 SGHRS, CDR2 YFSETQ. With V trimmed by 4 bases and J by 2 bases, 8 bases remained unmatched. The CDR3 sequence is CASSQKTGANTGELFF. CDR3 bases: TGCGCCAGCAGCCAAAAAACAGGGGCTAACACCGGGGAGCTGTTTTTT.

This chain links TRBV7-6 with TRBJ1-3; 7 nucleotides match TRBD1. The CDR3 is made up of 19 amino acids. Germline CDR1 is SGHVS and CDR2 is FNYEAQ. The ends lost 1 base at V and 0 bases at J; junction bases unmatched: 12. The CDR3 DNA is TGTGCCAGCAGCTTAGGAGCATCTACAGGGGTTAACTCTGGAAACACCATATATTTT. It translates to CASSLGASTGVNSGNTIYF.

Note on this clone: The same CDR3 can be traced to other DNA sequences in this sample. The rearrangement uses TRBV28 and TRBJ1-5, with TRBD1 as a possible D gene (6 bases). The germline CDR1 and CDR2 sequences are MDHEN and SYDVKM. Trimming removed 3 bases at V and 1 base at J, with 10 bases between. CDR3 length: 15 amino acids. The CDR3 loop is CASSLRGGSNQPQHF. The CDR3 DNA sequence: TGTGCCAGCAGTTTGAGGGGGGGGAGCAATCAGCCCCAGCATTTT.

The chain employs TRBV7-9 and TRBJ2-7; the D gene is possibly TRBD2 (6 bases). This CDR3 contains 10 residues. Germline values: CDR1 SEHNR, CDR2 FQNEAQ (reference sequence). CDR3 nucleotide sequence: TGTGCAACGGGGGAATACGAGCAGTACTTC. This codes for CATGEYEQYF.

The chain has TRBV19 and TRBJ1-5; possibly TRBD1 for D (5 bases). There are 16 residues in the CDR3. The germline CDR1 and CDR2 sequences are LNHDA and SQIVND (reference sequence). V dropped 5 bases and J dropped 7 bases, with 21 bases sitting between them. DNA for the CDR3: TGTGCCAGTAGTGTTTTAGCAGGGTTACTAAGGCAGCCCCAGCATTTT. It codes for CASSVLAGLLRQPQHF.

The chain has TRBV6-4 and TRBJ1-1; 10 nucleotides line up with TRBD1. The V and J ends lost 6 bases and 5 bases, in that order; junction bases with no gene match: 18. Germline V gene lookup returns CDR1 MRHNA and CDR2 SNTAGT. The CDR3 spans 18 residues. In DNA, the CDR3 is TGTGCCAGCAGCCTACCACCGGGACAGGGGACCTCGACGACTGAAGCTTTCTTT. The encoded protein is CASSLPPGQGTSTTEAFF.

This clone was recorded at least ten times. V and J are TRBV27 and TRBJ2-7; a possible D gene is TRBD2 (5 bases). Trimming removed 3 bases from V and 5 bases from J, with 8 bases in between. The length of the CDR3 is 12 residues. Germline CDR1 is MNHEY and CDR2 is SMNVEV (reference sequence). The CDR3 nucleotides read TGTGCCAGCAGTTTCTCCGGGAACGAGCAGTACTTC. It specifies CASSFSGNEQYF.

This chain links TRBV5-4 with TRBJ2-3, with TRBD2 matching 13 bases. Germline CDR1 reads SGHNT; CDR2 reads YYREEE (reference sequence). The CDR3 contains 19 residues. Germline trimming cut 6 bases from V and 0 bases from J; bases unmatched to any gene: 13. The CDR3 sequence: CASTKTRLAGGISTDTQYF. CDR3 nucleotides: TGTGCCAGCACCAAGACAAGACTAGCGGGGGGAATAAGCACAGATACGCAGTATTTT.

The chain recombines TRBV29-1 with TRBJ1-1, with D possibly TRBD1 on 5 matching bases. The V gene lost 4 bases and the J gene lost 0 bases, with 12 bases spanning the gap. The germline gives CDR1 SQVTM, CDR2 ANQGSEA. The CDR3 is made up of 14 amino acids. The CDR3: CSVVEGPMNTEAFF. The CDR3 DNA sequence: TGCAGCGTTGTAGAGGGGCCCATGAACACTGAAGCTTTCTTT.

The gene calls are TRBV12-3 or TRBV12-4 and TRBJ1-5; no reliable D call. V was clipped by 0 bases and J by 5 bases, with 5 bases between them. The CDR3 extends over 13 amino acids. The chain's CDR3 is CASSLAGDQPQHF. CDR3 nucleotide sequence: TGTGCCAGCAGTTTAGCCGGAGATCAGCCCCAGCATTTT.

This clone was observed once. This chain joins TRBV7-8 and TRBJ2-7; 9 bases map to TRBD2. The CDR3 loop spans 13 amino acids. The trim removed 3 bases at V and 6 bases at J, leaving 3 bases unmatched. The germline V gene encodes CDR1 SGHVS and CDR2 FQNEAQ. The CDR3 region is CASSFRLAVEQYF. The CDR3 nucleotides are TGTGCCAGCAGCTTCCGACTAGCGGTCGAGCAGTACTTC. Variable domain in full (rest from reference TRBV7-8 and TRBJ2-7): GAGVSQSPRYKVAKRGQDVALRCDPISGHVSLFWYQQALGQGPEFLTYFQNEAQLDKSGLPSDRFFAERPEGSVSTLKIQRTQQEDSAVYLCASSFRLAVEQYFGPGTRLTVT.

The V call is TRBV2, the J call TRBJ2-3, with 8 bases lining up with TRBD1. Unmatched junction bases numbered 4, after V lost 1 base and J lost 4 bases. CDR1 SNHLY and CDR2 FYNNEI come from the germline V gene. This CDR3 contains 15 residues. The CDR3 spells CASSEVPGGSDTQYF. DNA for the CDR3: TGTGCCAGCAGTGAAGTTCCAGGGGGCTCAGATACGCAGTATTTT.

The sample holds one count of this clone. The V gene is TRBV19, the J gene TRBJ1-4; 9 nucleotides align to TRBD1. Germline CDR1 reads LNHDA; CDR2 reads SQIVND (reference sequence). The CDR3 sequence is 15 residues long. Trimming at V came to 2 bases and at J to 8 bases, leaving 6 bases not matched to a gene. CDR3 in DNA: TGTGCCAGTAGTATACTCGGACAGGGGAGAGAAAAACTGTTTTTT. This gives the protein CASSILGQGREKLFF.

V and J are TRBV7-6 and TRBJ1-2; 7 positions agree with TRBD1. This CDR3 region has 16 residues. Germline CDR1 SGHVS, CDR2 FNYEAQ. V dropped 1 base and J dropped 0; count of bases not matched to a gene: 5. DNA of the CDR3: TGTGCCAGCAGCTTAGAGGCAGGGGGTACTAACTATGGCTACACCTTC. Amino acids: CASSLEAGGTNYGYTF.